This T cell receptor beta chain was identified in a study of T cell responses to AZD1222 COVID-19 vaccine. The study's findings and limits: Donors were mostly white British, more females; clonal diversity possibly underestimated.

On this clone: Its cognate antigen is unknown.

The germline V gene encodes CDR1 SGHRS and CDR2 YFSETQ. The CDR3 runs to 15 residues. V was clipped by 5 bases and J by 4 bases, with 18 bases between them. Measured with immunoSEQ multiplex PCR; TCRdb has only the in-frame clones, and not every one. Of around 97,000 clones listed, 88% are singletons. This sample comprised peripheral blood, obtained on day 0 of AZD1222 vaccination. The gene calls are TRBV5-1 and TRBJ1-1; perhaps TRBD1 as D (5 bases). This TCR came from an adult in good health. The CDR3 region has the DNA TGCGCCAGCAGGCCCGACGGGGCGGGAGGCACTGAAGCTTTCTTT. Its protein is CASRPDGAGGTEAFF.